This T cell receptor (beta chain) was profiled in a study of control samples from healthy donors and cancer patients. The V end lost 0 bases, the J end lost 8 bases, and 5 bases lay between the germline ends. Germline CDR1 GTSNPN, CDR2 SVGIG (reference sequence). There are 11 residues in the CDR3. The assay was immunoSEQ multiplex PCR, and TCRdb's table has in-frame clones only and misses some. The sample includes about 84,000 clones, 90% to 95% seen only once; the top ten take 15% to 20%. The sequenced sample was blood. The TCR comes from a man in his fifties in good health. The gene calls are TRBV30 and TRBJ2-1; D not resolved. CDR3 amino acids: CAWSVLHEQFF. CDR3 coding DNA: TGTGCCTGGAGTGTACTCCATGAGCAGTTCTTC.